Presented here are 9 T cell receptor beta chains from one specimen sequenced in a study of CD8+CD57+ T cells in acquired aplastic anemia. Profiling of TCR beta VDJ combinations and CDR3 sequences used genomic DNA as template. Using its own MiXCR run on the reads, TCRdb lists one record per CDR3 protein. Among 250,000 to 350,000 distinct CDR3 sequences listed, roughly half were seen once. Material: sorted CD4+, CD8+, or CD8+CD57+ T cells (not recorded which) from PBMCs. These receptors all come from a human donor with severe aplastic anemia or a healthy control (not recorded which).

This clonotype was recorded many times. The chain joins TRBV10-1 to TRBJ1-1; 8 nucleotides match TRBD1. CDR3 size: 15 residues. Germline V gene sequence: CDR1 WNHNN, CDR2 SYGVQD (reference sequence). J gave up 3 bases and V 4 bases, and 7 bases lay outside the gene matches. CDR3: CASSGYRGDDTEAFF. The CDR3 bases are TGCGCCAGCAGTGGATACAGGGGGGACGACACTGAAGCTTTCTTT.

Only a few counts were recorded for this clonotype. CDR3 nucleotide sequence: TGTGCCAGTAGCATACTAGCGGGGGAAACCTACGAGCAGTACTTC. This translates into CASSILAGETYEQYF. V is TRBV19 and J is TRBJ2-7, with 11 bases fitting TRBD2. V lost 6 bases to trimming and J lost 2 bases; unmatched junction nucleotides: 6. The CDR3 is 15 residues long. Germline-derived CDR1 and CDR2 are LNHDA and SQIVND (reference sequence).

This chain links TRBV9 with TRBJ2-7; either TRBD1 or TRBD2 may fit D (5 bases each). The V gene's germline CDR1 is SGDLS and CDR2 YYNGEE. Trimming pared 7 bases from V and 0 bases from J, leaving 17 bases between. The CDR3 sequence is 15 residues long. The CDR3, as DNA: TGTGCCAGCGGGGGATCCAGGGAAGGCTCCTACGAGCAGTACTTC. It yields the protein CASGGSREGSYEQYF.

J is TRBJ2-1 and V is TRBV5-8; weak D call: TRBD1 (6 bases). Trimming stripped 0 bases from V and 1 base from J, with 8 bases between. There are 15 residues in the CDR3. Looked up from germline, CDR1 is SGHTS and CDR2 is YDEGEE. The CDR3 bases are TGTGCCAGCAGCTTGGCGGGACAATCCTACAATGAGCAGTTCTTC. This gives the protein CASSLAGQSYNEQFF.

The gene calls are TRBV18 and TRBJ1-6, with 9 nucleotides matching TRBD1. CDR1 KGHSH and CDR2 LQKENI come from the germline V gene. After removal of 3 bases from V and 7 bases from J, the junction contained 4 bases not matched to a gene. The CDR3 spans 15 residues. As DNA, the CDR3 is TGTGCCAGCTCACCCCGGGACAGGGAAAATTCACCCCTCCACTTT. Protein: CASSPRDRENSPLHF. Full variable domain (missing parts from reference TRBV18 and TRBJ1-6): NAGVMQNPRHLVRRRGQEARLRCSPMKGHSHVYWYRQLPEEGLKFMVYLQKENIIDESGMPKERFSAEFPKEGPSILRIQQVVRGDSAAYFCASSPRDRENSPLHFGNGTRLTVT.

Concerning this clonotype itself: Relative to the germline gene, one junction end is altered; a read error may explain this. The chain has TRBV4-1 and TRBJ2-7, with a weak D call TRBD1 (5 bases). The germline gives CDR1 MGHRA, CDR2 YSYEKL. This CDR3 contains 15 residues. The CDR3 DNA reads TGCGCCAGCAGACAAGATACCAGGGATAACTACGAGCAGTACTTC. Amino acids: CASRQDTRDNYEQYF.

The chain recombines TRBV7-2 with TRBJ1-6, with a weak D call TRBD1 (6 bases). Trimming pared 6 bases from V and 0 bases from J, leaving 15 bases between. Germline CDR1 and CDR2: SGHTA and FQGNSA. There are 17 residues in the CDR3. The CDR3 loop reads CASRATGLSSYNSPLHF. CDR3 coding DNA: TGTGCCAGCAGGGCGACAGGACTTAGCTCCTATAATTCACCCCTCCACTTT.

This clonotype appeared many times. The J gene is TRBJ1-3, the V gene TRBV7-2; D uncertain. Germline V gene lookup returns CDR1 SGHTA and CDR2 FQGNSA. The CDR3 extends over 18 amino acids. The V end was cut by 2 bases, the J end by 6 bases, with 23 bases between. DNA for the CDR3: TGTGCCAGCAGCTTATTCCCGGCGGGGAGGTTACCGGAAAACACCATATATTTT. Amino acid sequence: CASSLFPAGRLPENTIYF.

The chain is built from TRBV7-2 and TRBJ2-5, with D uncertain. Trimming left V 1 base short and J 3 bases short, with 9 bases between. In germline, CDR1 is SGHTA, CDR2 FQGNSA. There are 14 residues in the CDR3. DNA of the CDR3: TGTGCCAGCAGCTTAGGTCGGGCCAAAGAGACCCAGTACTTC. Protein product: CASSLGRAKETQYF.